This TCR beta chain was sequenced in a study of CD8 T cells in Susac syndrome. Blood CD8+ and CD4+ T cells underwent high-throughput TCR beta sequencing. The authors reverse transcribed roughly 0.5 to 1 ug RNA with random hexamers. TCRdb re-called the immunoSEQ multiplex PCR reads with MiXCR, one entry per CDR3 protein. This sample carries about 190,000 distinct CDR3 sequences, around 93% of them seen once, and the ten largest clones take 0.1%. V was clipped by 2 bases and J by 4 bases, with 12 bases between them. Germline assignment: CDR1 MNHEY and CDR2 SVGAGI. The CDR3 length is 14 residues. V usage is TRBV6-5 and J usage is TRBJ2-7, with D perhaps matching TRBD1 (6 bases). The sample was CD4+ T cells from PBMCs. This clonotype originated in a human donor in good health. CDR3 coding DNA: TGTGCCAGCAGTTACGGACCCACAGGGTACGAGCAGTACGTC. Amino acids: CASSYGPTGYEQYV.